This is a list of T cell receptor beta chains from one sample in a study of T cells after posttransplantation cyclophosphamide. Generated by immunoSEQ multiplex PCR, the TCRdb table keeps only in-frame clones and is missing some. The sample records tens of thousands of clones, around 94% being singletons. The sequencing input was PBMCs. Every receptor here comes from a woman in her 30s in good health and a related stem cell transplant donor. CDR3s include the opening cysteine and the closing phenylalanine or tryptophan. The D gene is left open where the match is weak. Size values are once, few and many counts, or a class for expanded clones, and some rows have none.

13 - TRBJ1-1 TRBV6-5 - CASREPGSTEAFF TGTGCCAGCAGGGAACCAGGGTCCACTGAAGCTTTCTTT
16 - TRBJ1-6 TRBV27 few CASSPVVGGLNSPLHF TGTGCCAGCAGTCCAGTCGTGGGAGGCCTGAATTCACCCCTCCACTTT
12 - TRBJ1-4 TRBV7-9 - CASSQQWEKLFF TGTGCCAGCAGTCAACAGTGGGAAAAACTGTTTTTT
10 - TRBJ2-7 TRBV21-1 - CASLTYEQYF TGTGCCAGCCTTACCTACGAGCAGTACTTC
14 - TRBJ2-7 TRBV7-9 - CASSLGGTSYEQYF TGTGCCAGCAGCTTAGGTGGCACCTCCTACGAGCAGTACTTC
12 - TRBJ2-5 TRBV18 once CASSPEAETQYF TGTGCCAGCTCACCTGAAGCAGAGACCCAGTACTTC
16 TRBD1 TRBJ1-1 TRBV9 - CASSVAPGTGQTEAFF TGTGCCAGCAGCGTGGCACCCGGGACAGGGCAGACTGAAGCTTTCTTT
13 - TRBJ1-1 TRBV27 - CASSFKRSTEAFF TGTGCCAGCAGTTTTAAGAGGAGCACTGAAGCTTTCTTT
14 - TRBJ2-7 TRBV27 - CASSQWQSSYEQYF TGTGCCAGCAGTCAGTGGCAGTCCTCCTACGAGCAGTACTTC
13 - TRBJ2-7 TRBV14 - CASSQSPIGGQYF TGTGCCAGCAGCCAAAGCCCCATCGGGGGGCAGTACTTC
15 - TRBJ2-2 TRBV10-3 - CAISVTGGSTGELFF TGTGCCATCAGTGTGACAGGTGGGAGCACCGGGGAGCTGTTTTTT
13 - TRBJ1-4 TRBV4-2 - CASSQEVREKLFF TGTGCCAGCAGCCAAGAAGTGCGGGAGAAACTGTTTTTT
12 - TRBJ1-2 TRBV14 few CASSQARTGYTF TGTGCCAGCAGCCAAGCCAGAACTGGCTACACCTTC
16 - TRBJ1-4 TRBV27 - CASGKRQEATNEKLFF TGTGCCAGCGGTAAGAGACAGGAAGCAACTAATGAAAAACTGTTTTTT
18 - TRBJ1-1 TRBV5-4 once CASSFNGGGGPRDTEAFF TGTGCCAGCAGCTTCAACGGTGGGGGCGGACCCCGGGACACTGAAGCTTTCTTT
13 TRBD1 TRBJ1-2 TRBV7-2 - CASRRTGDGGYTF TGTGCCAGCAGAAGGACAGGGGATGGTGGCTACACCTTC
12 - TRBJ2-7 TRBV10-3 - CAISDSSYEQYF TGTGCCATCAGTGACAGCTCCTACGAGCAGTACTTC
16 TRBD1 TRBJ1-1 TRBV5-4 medium-sized CASRQGKGRLNTEAFF TGTGCCAGCAGACAGGGGAAGGGGCGGTTGAACACTGAAGCTTTCTTT
17 TRBD1 TRBJ1-2 TRBV4-2 - CASSQDISEGTGVGYTF TGTGCCAGCAGCCAAGATATTTCCGAGGGTACAGGGGTCGGCTACACCTTC
15 - TRBJ2-2 TRBV7-6 - CASSWRRGTTGELFF TGTGCCAGCAGCTGGAGGAGGGGAACTACCGGGGAGCTGTTTTTT
14 TRBD1 TRBJ2-1 TRBV5-1 - CASSLGTGYNEQFF TGCGCCAGCAGCTTGGGGACAGGCTACAATGAGCAGTTCTTC
17 TRBD1 TRBJ2-1 TRBV11-2 - CASSRDRGLGSYNEQFF TGTGCCAGCAGCCGGGACAGGGGGCTCGGCTCCTACAATGAGCAGTTCTTC
14 TRBD2 TRBJ2-3 TRBV9 - CASRASGRRDTQYF TGTGCCAGCAGGGCTAGCGGGCGCAGAGATACGCAGTATTTT
17 TRBD1 TRBJ2-3 TRBV5-8 - CASSRQGGTTSTDTQYF TGTGCCAGCAGCCGACAGGGGGGGACCACTAGCACAGATACGCAGTATTTT
14 TRBD1 TRBJ1-1 TRBV10-3 - CAIRGDRVDTEAFF TGTGCCATCAGGGGGGACAGGGTCGACACTGAAGCTTTCTTT
14 - TRBJ1-4 TRBV5-4 - CASRTQGQGEKLFF TGTGCCAGCAGGACCCAGGGGCAGGGTGAAAAACTGTTTTTT
17 - TRBJ1-3 TRBV4-1 - CASSQFPRRRSGNTIYF TGCGCCAGCAGCCAATTCCCGAGGCGTCGCTCTGGAAACACCATATATTTT
15 TRBD1 TRBJ1-2 TRBV7-6 - CASSPPDRDAYGYTF TGTGCCAGCAGCCCTCCGGACAGGGACGCCTATGGCTACACCTTC
14 - TRBJ2-5 TRBV29-1 - CSVEGSSYQETQYF TGCAGCGTTGAAGGGAGCAGTTACCAAGAGACCCAGTACTTC
17 TRBD2 TRBJ2-7 TRBV15 - CATSLLAGEGWSYEQYF TGTGCCACCTCCCTACTAGCGGGGGAGGGGTGGTCCTACGAGCAGTACTTC
14 TRBD2 TRBJ2-7 TRBV27 - CASKFGRGTYEQYF TGTGCCAGCAAGTTTGGGCGGGGGACCTACGAGCAGTACTTC
13 TRBD1 TRBJ1-1 TRBV7-6 - CASRQTGGTEAFF TGTGCCAGCAGGCAGACAGGGGGCACTGAAGCTTTCTTT
17 TRBD1 TRBJ1-1 TRBV7-9 - CASSSWTGEVGATEAFF TGTGCCAGCAGCTCGTGGACAGGGGAGGTGGGGGCGACTGAAGCTTTCTTT
14 - TRBJ1-6 TRBV6-5 - CASSRGGYNSPLHF TGTGCCAGCAGTCGAGGGGGTTATAATTCACCCCTCCACTTT
16 TRBD2 TRBJ2-5 TRBV4-2 - CASSQGRAGAGETQYF TGTGCCAGCAGCCAAGGGCGAGCGGGGGCGGGAGAGACCCAGTACTTC
15 TRBD2 TRBJ2-7 TRBV28 once CASSFLRRTSYKQYF TGTGCCAGCAGTTTCCTCCGACGGACTAGCTACAAGCAGTACTTC
15 - TRBJ2-7 TRBV28 - CASSFLGQQAYEQYF TGTGCCAGCAGTTTTTTGGGACAACAGGCCTACGAGCAGTACTTC
13 - TRBJ2-7 TRBV6-1 - CASTDSAPYEQYF TGTGCCAGCACGGACAGTGCACCCTACGAGCAGTACTTC
15 TRBD1 TRBJ1-3 TRBV30 - CAWSSQTGGRNTIYF TGTGCCTGGAGTTCGCAGACAGGGGGACGAAACACCATATATTTT
11 - TRBJ1-1 TRBV27 once CASTSGTEAFF TGTGCCAGCACATCCGGTACTGAAGCTTTCTTT
16 - TRBJ1-2 TRBV4-3 - CASSQVGVGETYGYTF TGCGCCAGCAGCCAAGTAGGGGTTGGTGAAACCTATGGCTACACCTTC
12 - TRBJ2-7 TRBV5-1 - CASSRDSYEQYF TGCGCCAGCAGCCGGGACTCTTACGAGCAGTACTTC
14 - TRBJ1-1 TRBV5-1 medium-sized CASSLATANTEAFF TGCGCCAGCAGCTTGGCGACAGCGAACACTGAAGCTTTCTTT
16 TRBD2 TRBJ2-1 TRBV6-4 - CASSDGASGGFDEQFF TGTGCCAGCAGTGACGGGGCTAGCGGGGGGTTTGATGAGCAGTTCTTC
15 - TRBJ1-1 TRBV28 - CASSSPLGRNTEAFF TGTGCCAGCAGCTCTCCTCTCGGGAGGAACACTGAAGCTTTCTTT
15 TRBD1 TRBJ2-7 TRBV9 - CASSVATGGLYEQYF TGTGCCAGCAGCGTAGCCACAGGGGGACTCTACGAGCAGTACTTC
14 - TRBJ2-7 TRBV5-4 once CASSLSGGGYEQYF TGTGCCAGCAGCTTGTCGGGGGGCGGCTACGAGCAGTACTTC
16 TRBD1 TRBJ1-5 TRBV19 - CASEGLGQGSNQPQHF TGTGCCAGTGAAGGTTTAGGACAGGGAAGCAATCAGCCCCAGCATTTT
16 - TRBJ1-4 TRBV7-8 once CASSLGAPAPNEKLFF TGTGCCAGCAGTTTGGGGGCCCCGGCTCCAAATGAAAAACTGTTTTTT
11 - TRBJ2-7 TRBV2 - CASKRSHDPHF TGTGCCAGCAAAAGATCACATGATCCCCACTTC
15 TRBD1 TRBJ2-7 TRBV18 - CASSPTGTETSAQYF TGTGCCAGCTCACCTACCGGGACAGAGACGTCCGCTCAGTACTTC
16 - TRBJ2-3 TRBV18 - CASSPGQGMGTDTQYF TGTGCCAGCTCACCAGGTCAGGGAATGGGCACAGATACGCAGTATTTT
11 - TRBJ2-5 TRBV28 - CASSFGETQYF TGTGCCAGCAGTTTCGGGGAGACCCAGTACTTC
17 TRBD2 TRBJ2-3 TRBV13 - CASSPRGGLAWTDTQYF TGTGCCAGCAGCCCACGGGGGGGACTGGCCTGGACAGATACGCAGTATTTT
12 - TRBJ1-5 TRBV28 - CASTVNNQPQHF TGTGCCAGCACGGTCAATAATCAGCCCCAGCATTTT
16 TRBD1 TRBJ1-1 TRBV18 - CASSLSGQGRNTEAFF TGTGCCAGCTCACTATCCGGACAGGGCCGGAACACTGAAGCTTTCTTT
13 TRBD1 TRBJ2-7 TRBV6-6 - CASRDRHTYEQYF TGTGCCAGCAGGGACAGGCATACCTACGAGCAGTACTTC
15 TRBD1 TRBJ2-1 TRBV9 - CASSAGTGVYNEQFF TGTGCCAGCAGCGCCGGGACAGGGGTCTACAATGAGCAGTTCTTC
11 TRBD1 TRBJ1-1 TRBV20-1 - CSATGGGEAFF TGCAGTGCTACAGGGGGCGGGGAAGCTTTCTTT
15 TRBD1 TRBJ2-1 TRBV29-1 - CSVPTGGSRYNEQFF TGCAGCGTACCCACAGGGGGCTCACGCTACAATGAGCAGTTCTTC